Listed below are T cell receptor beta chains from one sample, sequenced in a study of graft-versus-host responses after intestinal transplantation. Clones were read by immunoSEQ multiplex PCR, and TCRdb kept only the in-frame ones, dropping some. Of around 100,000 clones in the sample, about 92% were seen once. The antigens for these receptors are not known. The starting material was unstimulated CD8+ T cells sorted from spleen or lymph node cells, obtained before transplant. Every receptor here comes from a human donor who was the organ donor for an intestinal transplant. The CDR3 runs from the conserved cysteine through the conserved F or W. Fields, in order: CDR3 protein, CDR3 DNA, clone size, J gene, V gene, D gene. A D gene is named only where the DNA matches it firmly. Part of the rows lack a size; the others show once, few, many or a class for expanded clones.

CASSRLPGLADNEQFF,TGTGCCAGCAGTAGACTACCGGGACTAGCAGACAATGAGCAGTTCTTC,.,TRBJ2-1,TRBV5-6,TRBD2
CSVVWGYEQFF,TGCAGCGTTGTATGGGGGTATGAGCAGTTCTTC,.,TRBJ2-1,TRBV29-1,.
CASSERDYSYEQYF,TGTGCCAGCAGTGAGAGGGACTACTCCTACGAGCAGTACTTC,once,TRBJ2-7,TRBV2,TRBD2
CASRPVGIQETQYF,TGTGCCAGCAGACCGGTGGGGATCCAAGAGACCCAGTACTTC,.,TRBJ2-5,TRBV28,.
CASSKSGRTGASSNQPQHF,TGTGCCAGCAGCAAATCCGGAAGGACAGGGGCCTCTAGCAATCAGCCCCAGCATTTT,once,TRBJ1-5,TRBV21-1,.
CASSLIDTQYF,TGTGCCAGCAGCCTAATCGATACGCAGTATTTT,.,TRBJ2-3,TRBV5-6,.
CSLLSPGAGTDTQYF,TGCAGCCTCCTAAGCCCGGGGGCTGGCACAGATACGCAGTATTTT,.,TRBJ2-3,TRBV29-1,.
CASSLGRAALNTEAFF,TGTGCCAGCAGCTTGGGGAGAGCAGCCCTTAACACTGAAGCTTTCTTT,.,TRBJ1-1,TRBV13,.
CASSLELSSGRDSEQFF,TGTGCCAGCAGCTTAGAACTCTCCAGCGGGAGGGATAGTGAGCAGTTCTTC,.,TRBJ2-1,TRBV7-9,TRBD2
CASSVNWGSYNEQFF,TGTGCCAGCAGCGTCAACTGGGGCTCCTACAATGAGCAGTTCTTC,.,TRBJ2-1,TRBV6-5,.
CASINDLYEQYF,TGCGCCAGCATTAACGATCTCTACGAGCAGTACTTC,.,TRBJ2-7,TRBV23-1,.
CASSFRTGVDEQYF,TGTGCCAGCAGCTTTAGGACAGGGGTCGACGAGCAGTACTTC,.,TRBJ2-7,TRBV13,TRBD1
CASSPTSGSLNEQFF,TGTGCCAGCAGTCCGACTAGCGGGAGTCTGAATGAGCAGTTCTTC,.,TRBJ2-1,TRBV27,TRBD2
CASGLRQGAEWYQPQHF,TGTGCTAGTGGTTTGAGGCAGGGGGCTGAGTGGTATCAGCCCCAGCATTTT,.,TRBJ1-5,TRBV12-5,TRBD1
CASISGSANEQYF,TGTGCCAGTATCAGCGGGAGCGCAAACGAGCAGTACTTC,.,TRBJ2-7,TRBV6-1,TRBD2
CASSFLTGELFF,TGTGCCAGCAGCTTCCTCACCGGGGAGCTGTTTTTT,once,TRBJ2-2,TRBV11-1,.
CASSQEPADGYTF,TGCGCCAGCAGCCAAGAGCCGGCCGATGGCTACACCTTC,.,TRBJ1-2,TRBV4-1,.
CAWSLGRRTEAFF,TGTGCCTGGAGCTTGGGGCGTAGGACTGAAGCTTTCTTT,once,TRBJ1-1,TRBV30,.
CAISEGGVQETQYF,TGTGCCATCAGTGAAGGGGGGGTCCAAGAGACCCAGTACTTC,.,TRBJ2-5,TRBV10-3,.
CASRQHGPYEQYF,TGTGCCAGCAGACAGCATGGCCCCTACGAGCAGTACTTC,.,TRBJ2-7,TRBV28,.